This T cell receptor (beta chain) was retrieved from a study of T cell changes during pregnancy in multiple sclerosis. Data came from immunoSEQ multiplex PCR; TCRdb stores just in-frame clones and leaves some out. The sample lists 85,000 to 120,000 clones, around 90% occurring once. V lost 1 base and J lost 4, with 10 bases in between. CDR1 is GTSNPN and CDR2 is SVGIG in the germline V gene (reference sequence). There are 13 residues in the CDR3. This TCR was recovered from a female donor with multiple sclerosis, enrolled in a pregnancy study. Here the sequenced sample was peripheral blood, taken before pregnancy. The chain joins TRBV30 to TRBJ1-2; the D is unclear. CDR3 DNA sequence: TGTGCCTGGAGTGCAGTACCCGCCTATGGCTACACCTTC. Its translation: CAWSAVPAYGYTF.